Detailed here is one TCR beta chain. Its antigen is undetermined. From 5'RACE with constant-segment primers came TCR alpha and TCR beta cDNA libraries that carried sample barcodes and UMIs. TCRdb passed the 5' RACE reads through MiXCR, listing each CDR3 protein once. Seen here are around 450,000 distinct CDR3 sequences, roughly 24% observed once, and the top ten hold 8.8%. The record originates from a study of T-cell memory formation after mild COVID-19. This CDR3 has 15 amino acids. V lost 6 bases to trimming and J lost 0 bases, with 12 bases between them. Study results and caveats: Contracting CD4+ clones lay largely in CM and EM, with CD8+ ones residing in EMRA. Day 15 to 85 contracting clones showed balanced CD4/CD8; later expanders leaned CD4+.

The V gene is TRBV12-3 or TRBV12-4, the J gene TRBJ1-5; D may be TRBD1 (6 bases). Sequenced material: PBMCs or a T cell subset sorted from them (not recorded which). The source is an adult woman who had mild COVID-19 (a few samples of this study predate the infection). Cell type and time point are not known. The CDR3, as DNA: TGTGCCAGCAGCGAACAGGGTTTTAGCAATCAGCCCCAGCATTTT. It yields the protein CASSEQGFSNQPQHF.